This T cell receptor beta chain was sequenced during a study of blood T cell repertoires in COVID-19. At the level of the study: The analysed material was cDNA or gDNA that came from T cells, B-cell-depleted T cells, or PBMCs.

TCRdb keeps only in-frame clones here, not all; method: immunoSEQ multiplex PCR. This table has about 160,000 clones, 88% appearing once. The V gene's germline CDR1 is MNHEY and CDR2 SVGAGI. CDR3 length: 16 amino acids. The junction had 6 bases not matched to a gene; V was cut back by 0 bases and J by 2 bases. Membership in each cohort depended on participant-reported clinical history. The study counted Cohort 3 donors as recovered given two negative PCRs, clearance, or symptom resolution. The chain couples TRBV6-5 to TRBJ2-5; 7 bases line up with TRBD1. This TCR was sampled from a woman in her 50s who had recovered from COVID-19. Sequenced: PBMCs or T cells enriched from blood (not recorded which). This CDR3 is CASSYSTGSGQETQYF. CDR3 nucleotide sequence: TGTGCCAGCAGTTACTCGACAGGGAGTGGGCAAGAGACCCAGTACTTC.